This TCR beta chain was identified during a study of cytomegalovirus exposure and HLA in healthy donors. Whole-study findings and limits: Across donors, most TCRs were seen rarely, yet some public ones were widespread.

Donors were drawn from the approximately 120-subject validation cohort, separate from the 666-subject first cohort. Comments on this clone: What it binds is unknown.

TCRdb's copy holds only in-frame clones and misses some; the assay was immunoSEQ multiplex PCR. The data contain fewer than 200,000 clones, 86% of them singletons. Germline trimming cut 2 bases from V and 3 bases from J; bases unmatched to any gene: 6. This CDR3 comprises 17 residues. The germline CDR1 and CDR2 sequences are MGHRA and YSYEKL. The J gene is TRBJ2-1, the V gene TRBV4-1; the match to TRBD2 covers 11 bases. The sample comprised PBMCs. The source of this sequence is a man aged 30 to 45 in good health and CMV-seropositive. CDR3 nucleotide sequence: TGCGCCAGCAGCCAATTCCCCGGACTAGCGGGCTACAATGAGCAGTTCTTC. This translates into CASSQFPGLAGYNEQFF.